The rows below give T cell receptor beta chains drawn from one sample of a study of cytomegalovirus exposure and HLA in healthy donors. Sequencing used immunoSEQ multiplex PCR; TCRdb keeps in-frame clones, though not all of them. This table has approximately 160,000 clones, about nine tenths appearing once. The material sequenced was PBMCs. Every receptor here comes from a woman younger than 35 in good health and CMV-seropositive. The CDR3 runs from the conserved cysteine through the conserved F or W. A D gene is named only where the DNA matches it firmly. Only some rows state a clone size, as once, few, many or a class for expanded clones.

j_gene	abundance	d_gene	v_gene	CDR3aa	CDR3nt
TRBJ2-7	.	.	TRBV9	CASSGGSTPYEQYF	TGTGCCAGCAGCGGAGGGAGTACACCCTACGAGCAGTACTTC
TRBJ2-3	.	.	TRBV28	CASSQGGTDTQYF	TGTGCCAGCAGCCAGGGGGGAACAGATACGCAGTATTTT
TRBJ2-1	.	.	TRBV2	CASQGWAGVNEQFF	TGTGCCAGCCAGGGGTGGGCCGGCGTGAATGAGCAGTTCTTC
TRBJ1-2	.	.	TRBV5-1	CASSPPETFYGYTF	TGCGCCAGCAGCCCTCCGGAGACCTTCTATGGCTACACCTTC
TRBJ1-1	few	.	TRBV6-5	CASRWGPDNEAFF	TGTGCCAGCAGGTGGGGTCCGGACAATGAAGCTTTCTTT
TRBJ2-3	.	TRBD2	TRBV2	CASSLAEDTQYF	TGTGCCAGCAGTCTAGCGGAAGATACGCAGTATTTT
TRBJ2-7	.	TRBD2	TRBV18	CASSPSLGTISYEQYF	TGTGCCAGCTCACCCTCCCTCGGGACTATCTCCTACGAGCAGTACTTC
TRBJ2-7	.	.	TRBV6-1	CASSEGGEGYEQYF	TGTGCCAGCAGTGAAGGGGGAGAGGGTTACGAGCAGTACTTC
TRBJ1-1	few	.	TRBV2	CASTLTVNTEAFF	TGTGCCAGCACCCTGACAGTTAACACTGAAGCTTTCTTT
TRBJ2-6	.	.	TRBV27	CASSGAGVTGANVLTF	TGTGCCAGCAGTGGGGCAGGGGTAACTGGGGCCAACGTCCTGACTTTC
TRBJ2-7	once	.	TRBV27	CASSLLEAGRTYEQYF	TGTGCCAGCAGTTTACTTGAGGCAGGGAGGACCTACGAGCAGTACTTC
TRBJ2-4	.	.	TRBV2	CASLSLAKNIQYF	TGTGCCAGTCTTTCACTAGCCAAAAACATTCAGTACTTC
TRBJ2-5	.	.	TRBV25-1	CASNRDQETQYF	TGTGCCAGCAACAGGGACCAAGAGACCCAGTACTTC
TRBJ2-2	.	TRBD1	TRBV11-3	CASRQGAGGELFF	TGTGCCAGCAGACAGGGGGCAGGCGGGGAGCTGTTTTTT
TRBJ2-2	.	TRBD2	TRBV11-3	CASSSGGLGITGELFF	TGTGCCAGCAGCTCCGGGGGACTAGGGATCACCGGGGAGCTGTTTTTT
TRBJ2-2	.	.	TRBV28	CASSLFGVATGELFF	TGTGCCAGCAGTTTATTTGGGGTAGCGACCGGGGAGCTGTTTTTT
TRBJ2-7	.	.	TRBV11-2	CASSFRRDGGSYEQYF	TGTGCCAGCAGCTTTAGGAGGGACGGTGGCTCCTACGAGCAGTACTTC
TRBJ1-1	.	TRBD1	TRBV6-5	CASSWGQLDFQGAAFF	TGTGCCAGCAGTTGGGGCCAACTCGATTTCCAGGGGGCGGCTTTCTTT
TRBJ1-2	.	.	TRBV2	CASSGQIYYGYTF	TGTGCCAGCAGTGGACAGATTTACTATGGCTACACCTTC
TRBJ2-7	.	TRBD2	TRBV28	CASNTAGGPSYEQYF	TGTGCCAGCAATACAGCGGGAGGGCCCTCCTACGAGCAGTACTTC
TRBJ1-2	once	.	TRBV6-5	CASSYSGQNYGYTF	TGTGCCAGCAGTTACTCCGGACAGAACTATGGCTACACCTTC
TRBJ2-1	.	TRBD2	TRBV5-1	CASSSGGLAGAPPSYNEQFF	TGCGCCAGCAGCTCCGGGGGACTAGCGGGAGCTCCACCGTCCTACAATGAGCAGTTCTTC
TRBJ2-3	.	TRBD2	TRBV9	CASSLTSADTQYF	TGTGCCAGCAGCCTAACTAGCGCCGATACGCAGTATTTT
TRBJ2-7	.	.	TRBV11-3	CASSVDGTGSYEQYF	TGTGCCAGCAGCGTAGACGGCACCGGGTCCTACGAGCAGTACTTC
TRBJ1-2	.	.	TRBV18	CASSPQGNGYTF	TGTGCCAGCTCACCACAGGGGAATGGCTACACCTTC
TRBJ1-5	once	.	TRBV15	CATSRDLGLLQPQHF	TGTGCCACCAGCAGAGATCTCGGGTTATTGCAGCCCCAGCATTTT
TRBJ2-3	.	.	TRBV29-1	CSVEEGSFSTDTQYF	TGCAGCGTTGAAGAGGGTAGCTTTAGCACAGATACGCAGTATTTT
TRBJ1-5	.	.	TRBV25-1	CASSERGMGNQPQHF	TGTGCCAGCAGTGAGAGAGGGATGGGCAATCAGCCCCAGCATTTT
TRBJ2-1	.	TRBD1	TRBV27	CASSHGQGVDEQFF	TGTGCCAGCTCGCACGGGCAGGGGGTCGATGAGCAGTTCTTC
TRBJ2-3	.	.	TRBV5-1	CASSAIGFSTDTQYF	TGCGCCAGCAGCGCGATCGGGTTTAGCACAGATACGCAGTATTTT
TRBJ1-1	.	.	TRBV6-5	CASGRVMNTEAFF	TGTGCCAGCGGCAGGGTTATGAACACTGAAGCTTTCTTT
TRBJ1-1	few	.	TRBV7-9	CASSSAQNTEAFF	TGTGCCAGCAGTTCCGCACAGAACACTGAAGCTTTCTTT
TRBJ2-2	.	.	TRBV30	CAWSSGSGELFF	TGTGCCTGGAGTTCAGGATCCGGGGAGCTGTTTTTT
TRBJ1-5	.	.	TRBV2	CASRNRDQPQHF	TGTGCCAGCAGGAACAGGGATCAGCCCCAGCATTTT
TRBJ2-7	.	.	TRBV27	CASSWAYDYEQYF	TGTGCCAGCAGTTGGGCCTATGACTACGAGCAGTACTTC
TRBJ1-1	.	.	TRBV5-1	CASSLAQGLDTEAFF	TGCGCCAGCAGCTTGGCCCAGGGCTTAGACACTGAAGCTTTCTTT
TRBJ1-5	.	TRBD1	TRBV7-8	CASQGTGANQPQHF	TGTGCCAGCCAGGGGACAGGGGCCAATCAGCCCCAGCATTTT
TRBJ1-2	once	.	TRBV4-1	CASSQLPSASLDGYTF	TGCGCCAGCAGCCAACTCCCCTCAGCGAGTTTGGATGGCTACACCTTC
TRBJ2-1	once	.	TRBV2	CASRTPGASTYNEQFF	TGTGCCAGCAGGACTCCTGGTGCTAGCACCTACAATGAGCAGTTCTTC
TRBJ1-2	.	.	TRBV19	CASIGGDGYTF	TGTGCCAGTATAGGGGGAGATGGCTACACCTTC
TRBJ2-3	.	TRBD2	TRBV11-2	CASSSSGSGSDTQYF	TGTGCCAGCAGCTCTAGCGGGAGTGGGTCAGATACGCAGTATTTT
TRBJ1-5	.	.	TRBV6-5	CASSYVGFNQPQHF	TGTGCCAGCAGTTATGTCGGGTTCAATCAGCCCCAGCATTTT
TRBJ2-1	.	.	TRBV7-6	CASSLEWAPPYNEQFF	TGTGCCAGCAGCTTAGAGTGGGCGCCCCCCTACAATGAGCAGTTCTTC
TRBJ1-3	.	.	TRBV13	CASSSRTVYSGNTIYF	TGTGCCAGCAGCTCCCGGACTGTATACTCTGGAAACACCATATATTTT
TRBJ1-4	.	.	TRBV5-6	CASSFDRSGEKLFF	TGTGCCAGCAGCTTTGACAGGAGTGGCGAAAAACTGTTTTTT
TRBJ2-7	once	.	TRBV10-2	CASSAQGYSYEQYF	TGCGCCAGCAGTGCCCAGGGCTACTCCTACGAGCAGTACTTC
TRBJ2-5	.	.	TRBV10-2	CASSAPGSLETQYF	TGCGCCAGCAGTGCTCCAGGATCCTTGGAGACCCAGTACTTC
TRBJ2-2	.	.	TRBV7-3	CASSLEPVSGWAANTGELFF	TGTGCCAGCAGCTTAGAACCGGTTTCGGGGTGGGCAGCGAACACCGGGGAGCTGTTTTTT
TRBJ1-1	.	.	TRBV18	CASSPARVGNTEAFF	TGTGCCAGCTCACCGGCGAGGGTGGGGAACACTGAAGCTTTCTTT
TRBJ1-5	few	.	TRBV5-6	CASSSTVAGQPQHF	TGTGCCAGCAGCTCCACAGTGGCGGGGCAGCCCCAGCATTTT
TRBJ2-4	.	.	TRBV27	CASSTIRGGENIQYF	TGTGCCAGCAGCACAATAAGGGGGGGAGAAAACATTCAGTACTTC
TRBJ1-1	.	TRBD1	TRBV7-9	CASSTDRGRTEAFF	TGTGCCAGCAGCACCGACAGGGGTAGGACTGAAGCTTTCTTT
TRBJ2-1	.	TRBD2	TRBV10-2	CASSMGLAGIYNEQFF	TGCGCCAGCAGTATGGGGCTAGCGGGAATCTACAATGAGCAGTTCTTC
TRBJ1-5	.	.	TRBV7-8	CASSLALGWVYSNQPQHF	TGTGCCAGCAGCTTAGCGCTGGGCTGGGTATATAGCAATCAGCCCCAGCATTTT
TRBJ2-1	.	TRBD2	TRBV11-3	CASSQGAGAYNEQFF	TGTGCCAGCAGCCAGGGAGCGGGAGCCTACAATGAGCAGTTCTTC